This T cell receptor beta chain was sequenced in a study of blood T cell repertoires in COVID-19. On the study more broadly: The study drew acute and convalescent COVID-19 samples from the United States, Italy and Spain. T cells, B-cell-depleted T cells, or PBMCs supplied cDNA or gDNA.

In the authors' workflow: Amplified reference gene primers provided the basis for estimating nucleated cell counts. TCRdb keeps only in-frame clones here, not all; method: immunoSEQ multiplex PCR. Clone size and V and J calls were adopted from that table, with D and trimming inferred from the DNA. The sample carries a few hundred thousand clones, 88% recorded once. The CDR3 runs 18 residues. This chain connects TRBV1 to TRBJ2-1; TRBD1 is the table's D call and was not checked against the DNA. TRBV1 corresponds to a pseudogene. This TCR came from a woman in her twenties or thirties who had recovered from COVID-19. The sample taken for sequencing was peripheral blood. CDR3 region: CTSSQDRGLCQGYNEQFF. CDR3 coding DNA: TGCACCAGCAGCCAAGATCGCGGTTTGTGCCAGGGGTACAATGAGCAGTTCTTC.